Included here is one T cell receptor beta chain sequence, with context. The source of the sample is a study of cytomegalovirus exposure and HLA in healthy donors. The CDR3 has 15 amino acids. V was pared by 2 bases and J by 9 bases, with 22 bases between. Germline V gives CDR1 SQVTM, CDR2 ANQGSEA. Vbeta (60) and Jbeta (13) primers were used in the PCR. TCRdb's table, derived via immunoSEQ multiplex PCR, lists solely in-frame clones and lacks some. Altogether tens of thousands of clones are present, about 85% being singletons, with the ten largest covering about 15%. The material sequenced was PBMCs. The chain links TRBV29-1 to TRBJ1-1; no definite D call. The TCR sequence derives from a woman in her 40s in good health and CMV-seropositive. CDR3 DNA: TGCAGCGTTGAACCGGCGGGCACAACGGACCAAAAAGCTTTCTTT. Translation gives CSVEPAGTTDQKAFF. The whole variable domain, remainder taken from reference TRBV29-1 and TRBJ1-1, is SAVISQKPSRDICQRGTSLTIQCQVDSQVTMMFWYRQQPGQSLTLIATANQGSEATYESGFVIDKFPISRPNLTFSTLTVSNMSPEDSSIYLCSVEPAGTTDQKAFFGQGTRLTVV.